This T cell receptor beta chain is drawn from a study of CD8 T cells in ankylosing spondylitis. Study-level results: Reportedly, matched ankylosing spondylitis synovial fluid was significantly enriched for disease-linked clones.

TCRdb redid the calling of the 5' RACE reads with MiXCR, one entry per CDR3 protein. Here the sample spans roughly 230,000 distinct CDR3 sequences, about 20% being singletons. Concerning this clonotype: Its matching antigen is unknown.

Sequenced: blood, either unsorted or a sorted T cell fraction (not recorded which). The origin of this receptor is a male donor with ankylosing spondylitis or in good health (not recorded which).

The CDR3 nucleotides are TGTGCCAGCAGTGACGGGTTACTCGGGTACAATGAGCAGTTCTTC. The encoded protein is CASSDGLLGYNEQFF. The genes are TRBV6-4 and TRBJ2-1; D not certain. Per the germline V gene, CDR1 is MRHNA and CDR2 is SNTAGT. The CDR3 length is 15 residues. Trimming pared 2 bases from V and 4 bases from J, leaving 12 bases between.